What follows describes a single TCR beta chain. The antigen is unknown. The CDR3 loop spans 13 amino acids. Between the trimmed V and J ends, which lost 4 bases and 1 base, there was a span of 11 bases. The V gene's germline CDR1 is SQVTM and CDR2 ANQGSEA. Clones were sequenced by immunoSEQ multiplex PCR, and TCRdb holds only the in-frame ones, with some missing. The table shows some 2,400,000 clones, with roughly 95% occurring only once. The data stem from a study of shared clonotypes between healthy human individuals. Study results and caveats: Naive subsets generally had larger estimated richness than memory subsets.

The receptor was isolated from a young man in good health. This sequence joins TRBV29-1 and TRBJ2-7; D not certain. The sample comprised naive CD4+ T cells sorted from blood. Subset here: CD45RA+ positively selected. The CDR3 reads CSVVAIPSYEQYF. In nucleotides, the CDR3 is TGCAGCGTTGTCGCCATCCCATCCTACGAGCAGTACTTC.